The rows below give T cell receptor beta chains drawn from one sample of a study. TCRdb called the 5' RACE reads again in MiXCR, with one record for every CDR3 protein. The repertoire holds approximately 8,800 distinct CDR3 sequences, more than 30% seen once, with over 6.5% in the top ten. The sample comprised tumor-infiltrating memory CD4+ T cells sorted from the breast tumor. These receptors were taken from a female donor with breast cancer. CDR3s include the opening cysteine and the closing phenylalanine or tryptophan. The order of the fields is D gene, J gene, V gene, clone size, CDR3 DNA, CDR3 protein. The D gene is left open where the match is weak. The size field is filled for only some rows; it gives once, few, many or a size class.

TRBD1 TRBJ2-3 TRBV10-2 medium-sized TGCGCCAGCAGCGCCAGGACAGGGGGGACAGATACGCAGTATTTT CASSARTGGTDTQYF
- TRBJ2-7 TRBV4-1 medium-sized TGCGCCAGCAGCCAAGATGTCCTGAGCGTGGGCTACGAGCAGTACTTC CASSQDVLSVGYEQYF
TRBD2 TRBJ2-5 TRBV4-1 medium-sized TGCGCCAGCAGCCAAGTGGGACTAGCGGGTAAAGAGACCCAGTACTTC CASSQVGLAGKETQYF
TRBD2 TRBJ2-3 TRBV29-1 medium-sized TGCAGCGTTGAAGGGTTGGGGGGACTAGCGGAAAACACAGATACGCAGTATTTT CSVEGLGGLAENTDTQYF
- TRBJ2-7 TRBV11-3 medium-sized TGTGCCAGCAGCCCTGAACCGGACCTCTACGAGCAGTACTTC CASSPEPDLYEQYF
- TRBJ2-1 TRBV5-1 medium-sized TGCGCCAGCAGCTTGATGGGCAATGAGCAGTTCTTC CASSLMGNEQFF
- TRBJ2-5 TRBV5-1 medium-sized TGCGCCAGCAGCGAGGGGGGGTCGGAGACCCAGTACTTC CASSEGGSETQYF
- TRBJ1-5 TRBV24-1 many TGTGCCACCAGTGGGACAGAAAGCAATCAGCCCCAGCATTTT CATSGTESNQPQHF
TRBD1 TRBJ2-3 TRBV7-8 - TGTGCCAGCAGCTTAGGGAAGGGGGCCGCCCGTACGCAGTATTTT CASSLGKGAARTQYF
TRBD2 TRBJ2-1 TRBV5-1 medium-sized TGCGCCAGCAGCTTGGGGACTAGCGGGAGAGGAAGCAATGAGCAGTTCTTC CASSLGTSGRGSNEQFF
TRBD2 TRBJ2-7 TRBV4-1 few TGCGCCAGCAGCCAAGATCCACTAGCGGGAGCTTACGAGCAGTACTTC CASSQDPLAGAYEQYF
- TRBJ2-7 TRBV20-1 medium-sized TGCAGTGCGGTGACTTTCCCTACCTACGAGCAGTACTTC CSAVTFPTYEQYF
- TRBJ1-1 TRBV7-9 - TGTGCCAGCAGCCGCAGGGACCGGGCGAACACTGAAGCTTTCTTT CASSRRDRANTEAFF
- TRBJ1-1 TRBV7-3 - TGTGCCAACAGCTTAGAGCCCCTGAACACTGAAGCTTTCTTT CANSLEPLNTEAFF
TRBD2 TRBJ2-1 TRBV6-1 few TGTGCCAGCAGTGCAAACGGACTAGCGGGAGTCGGTAACAATGAGCAGTTCTTC CASSANGLAGVGNNEQFF
TRBD2 TRBJ2-3 TRBV5-1 few TGCGCCAGCAGCTTGAGGCTAGCGGAATCTAGCACAGATACGCAGTATTTT CASSLRLAESSTDTQYF
- TRBJ1-5 TRBV25-1 - TGTGCCAGCAGTGAATTCGCCAGCAATCAGCCCCAGCATTTT CASSEFASNQPQHF
TRBD2 TRBJ2-3 TRBV5-1 large TGCGCCAGCAGCCCTGATAGCGGGGGGACAGCAGATACGCAGTATTTT CASSPDSGGTADTQYF
- TRBJ2-5 TRBV7-2 - TGTGCCAGCAGCTTAGACAGGGACGGAGAGACCCAGTACTTC CASSLDRDGETQYF
TRBD1 TRBJ2-1 TRBV6-5 - TGTGCCAGCAGTTATTCTAACCCGGGACAGTTCATCTATGAGCAGTTCTTC CASSYSNPGQFIYEQFF
- TRBJ2-5 TRBV12-3/TRBV12-4 - TGTGCCAGCAGCCTGTCCCAAGAGACCCAGTACTTC CASSLSQETQYF
- TRBJ2-2 TRBV7-2 - - CASSLVAPGRGPPGSCFF
TRBD2 TRBJ2-1 TRBV6-1 few TGTGCCAGCAGTGTCCTCGCTAGCGGGTACAATGAGCAGTTCTTC CASSVLASGYNEQFF
TRBD1 TRBJ2-3 TRBV3-1 many TGTGCCAGCACCCCTCCTCCGGGACAGGGCCCAGATACGCAGTATTTT CASTPPPGQGPDTQYF
TRBD2 TRBJ2-3 TRBV2 few TGTGCCAGCAGGGACTCCGGGACTAGCGGGGGGGCGATCACAGATACGCAGTATTTT CASRDSGTSGGAITDTQYF
TRBD1 TRBJ2-6 TRBV5-1 medium-sized TGCGCCAGCAGCTCGGGACAGCATTCTGGGGCCAACGTCCTGACTTTC CASSSGQHSGANVLTF